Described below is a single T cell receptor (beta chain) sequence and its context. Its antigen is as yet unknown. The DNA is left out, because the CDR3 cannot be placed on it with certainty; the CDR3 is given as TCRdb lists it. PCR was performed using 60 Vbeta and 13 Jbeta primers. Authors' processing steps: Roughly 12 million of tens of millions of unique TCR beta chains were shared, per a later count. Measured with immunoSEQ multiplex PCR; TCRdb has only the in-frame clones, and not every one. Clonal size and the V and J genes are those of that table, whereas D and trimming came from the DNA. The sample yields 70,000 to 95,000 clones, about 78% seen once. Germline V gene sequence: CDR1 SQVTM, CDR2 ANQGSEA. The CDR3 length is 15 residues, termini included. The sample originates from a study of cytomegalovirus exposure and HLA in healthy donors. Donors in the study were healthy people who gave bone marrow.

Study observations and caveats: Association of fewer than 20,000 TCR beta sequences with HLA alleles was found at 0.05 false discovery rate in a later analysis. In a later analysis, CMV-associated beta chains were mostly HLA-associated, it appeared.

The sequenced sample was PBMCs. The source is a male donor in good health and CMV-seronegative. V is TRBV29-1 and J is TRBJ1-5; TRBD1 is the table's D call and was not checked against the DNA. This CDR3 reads CSVGLGTGNNQPQNF.